This is a list of T cell receptor beta chains from one sample in a study of blood T cell repertoires in COVID-19. Only in-frame clones appear in the TCRdb table, and some are missing; sequencing was by immunoSEQ multiplex PCR. The sample shows some 70,000 clones, about 91% of them seen only once. The specimen was peripheral blood. These receptors came from a woman between 70 and 85 years old with acute or convalescent COVID-19. Both conserved end residues are part of each CDR3. A D gene is named only where the DNA matches it firmly. Size is omitted from some rows. Given values are once, few, many or a class for expanded clones.

v_gene	j_gene	abundance	d_gene	CDR3aa	CDR3nt
TRBV4-1	TRBJ1-2	few	-	CASSPIGGERGYTF	TGCGCCAGCAGCCCAATCGGGGGGGAGAGAGGCTACACCTTC
TRBV24-1	TRBJ1-1	-	-	CATSDSATTQGRGAFF	TGTGCCACCAGTGATTCAGCCACCACCCAGGGCCGGGGGGCTTTCTTT
TRBV6-5	TRBJ1-1	-	-	CASRRGHNTEAFF	TGTGCCAGCAGACGTGGACACAACACTGAAGCTTTCTTT
TRBV18	TRBJ1-5	-	TRBD1	CASSPSRQGASNQPQHF	TGTGCCAGCTCACCCTCGAGACAGGGGGCGAGCAATCAGCCCCAGCATTTT
TRBV6-2/TRBV6-3	TRBJ1-2	-	-	CASSWQNYGYTF	TGTGCCAGCAGTTGGCAGAACTATGGCTACACCTTC
TRBV7-2	TRBJ2-1	-	-	CASSLGGTREQFF	TGTGCCAGCAGCTTAGGAGGTACAAGAGAGCAGTTCTTC
TRBV30	TRBJ1-2	-	TRBD1	CAWARQGHDYGYTF	TGTGCCTGGGCTAGACAGGGGCACGACTATGGCTACACCTTC
TRBV3-1/TRBV3-2	TRBJ1-1	-	-	CASSHGGGTEAFF	TGTGCCAGCAGCCATGGGGGAGGCACTGAAGCTTTCTTT
TRBV7-2	TRBJ1-5	-	TRBD1	CASSSNRQGSNQPQHF	TGTGCCAGCAGCTCGAATAGACAGGGTAGCAATCAGCCCCAGCATTTT
TRBV5-6	TRBJ2-3	-	-	CASSSGVGSKSQYF	TGTGCCAGCAGCTCGGGGGTCGGGAGTAAGTCGCAGTATTTT
TRBV18	TRBJ1-4	-	-	CASSPQSWTDSNEKLFF	TGTGCCAGCTCACCACAGTCGTGGACAGACTCTAATGAAAAACTGTTTTTT
TRBV7-2	TRBJ2-5	-	-	CASSSLLDETQYF	TGTGCCAGCAGCTCGCTTTTAGATGAGACCCAGTACTTC
TRBV7-9	TRBJ2-7	-	-	CASSLGAGPYEQYF	TGTGCCAGCAGCTTAGGAGCAGGCCCCTACGAGCAGTACTTC
TRBV19	TRBJ1-6	-	-	CASQRQNNNSPLHF	TGTGCCAGTCAAAGACAGAACAATAATTCACCCCTCCACTTT
TRBV3-1/TRBV3-2	TRBJ1-1	-	-	CASSLTALGGTEAFF	TGTGCCAGCAGCTTAACCGCGTTGGGGGGAACTGAAGCTTTCTTT
TRBV6-5	TRBJ1-1	-	-	CASRTGRTEAFF	TGTGCCAGCAGAACAGGGAGAACTGAAGCTTTCTTT
TRBV18	TRBJ1-1	-	TRBD1	CASSPGTGANTEAFF	TGTGCCAGCTCACCCGGGACAGGGGCGAACACTGAAGCTTTCTTT
TRBV2	TRBJ1-2	-	-	CASSLSETAYGYTF	TGTGCCAGCAGTCTCTCGGAGACAGCCTATGGCTACACCTTC
TRBV7-2	TRBJ2-7	-	TRBD2	CASRIAGGDEQYF	TGTGCCAGCAGGATAGCGGGAGGGGACGAGCAGTACTTC
TRBV5-1	TRBJ2-5	-	-	CASRDNQETQYF	TGCGCCAGCAGGGACAATCAAGAGACCCAGTACTTC
TRBV6-2/TRBV6-3	TRBJ1-2	-	TRBD1	CASSPDRGIGGYTF	TGTGCCAGCAGTCCGGACAGGGGGATCGGTGGCTACACCTTC
TRBV29-1	TRBJ1-1	few	-	CSGQQGNTEAFF	TGCAGCGGTCAACAGGGGAACACTGAAGCTTTCTTT
TRBV5-1	TRBJ2-5	-	TRBD1	CASSPGQGGQETQYF	TGCGCCAGCAGCCCTGGACAGGGAGGCCAAGAGACCCAGTACTTC
TRBV5-6	TRBJ1-2	-	-	CASSLAGDGYTF	TGTGCCAGCAGCTTGGCAGGGGATGGCTACACCTTC
TRBV5-4	TRBJ2-7	once	TRBD1	CASRRSGTEYEQYF	TGTGCCAGCAGGCGATCCGGGACAGAGTACGAGCAGTACTTC
TRBV6-1	TRBJ1-1	-	TRBD1	CASSDGTGGFAEAFF	TGTGCCAGCAGTGACGGGACAGGGGGTTTCGCTGAAGCTTTCTTT
TRBV9	TRBJ1-1	-	TRBD1	CASSVVEAGGKGEAFF	TGTGCCAGCAGCGTAGTCGAGGCAGGGGGGAAAGGTGAAGCTTTCTTT
TRBV4-3	TRBJ2-6	-	-	CASSRSDNSGANVLTF	TGCGCCAGCAGCCGGTCGGACAACTCTGGGGCCAACGTCCTGACTTTC
TRBV6-6	TRBJ2-7	-	TRBD1	CASSYATGTGDEQYF	TGTGCCAGCAGTTACGCGACCGGGACAGGAGATGAGCAGTACTTC
TRBV5-4	TRBJ1-3	-	TRBD1	CASSLQGTGNTIYF	TGTGCCAGCAGCTTACAGGGGACTGGAAACACCATATATTTT
TRBV2	TRBJ2-1	-	TRBD2	CASSLAGAYNEQFF	TGTGCCAGCAGCCTAGCGGGAGCCTACAATGAGCAGTTCTTC
TRBV5-5	TRBJ2-5	-	-	CASSSRIRGNAETQYF	TGTGCCAGCAGCTCTCGGATAAGGGGTAACGCGGAGACCCAGTACTTC
TRBV20-1	TRBJ2-7	-	-	CSARRGYEQYF	TGCAGTGCTCGTAGGGGGTACGAGCAGTACTTC
TRBV5-6	TRBJ2-7	-	TRBD2	CASSLDGLAGVSYEQYF	TGTGCCAGCAGCTTGGATGGCCTAGCGGGGGTCTCCTACGAGCAGTACTTC
TRBV7-9	TRBJ1-1	-	-	CASSSTRGDTEAFF	TGTGCCAGCAGCTCTACCAGGGGTGACACTGAAGCTTTCTTT
TRBV4-1	TRBJ2-4	-	TRBD2	CASSQESGGRAKNIQYF	TGCGCCAGCAGCCAAGAGTCGGGGGGGAGGGCCAAAAACATTCAGTACTTC
TRBV4-3	TRBJ1-1	-	-	CASSQAVRGTEAFF	TGCGCCAGCAGCCAAGCGGTGCGGGGCACTGAAGCTTTCTTT
TRBV7-2	TRBJ1-2	-	TRBD1	CASSSGTGTYGYTF	TGTGCCAGCAGCTCCGGGACAGGGACCTATGGCTACACCTTC